This T cell receptor (beta chain) derives from a study of cytotoxic CD8 clonotypes in ibrutinib-treated CLL. Whole-study context: Of a cohort that held about a dozen relapsed/refractory and some 14 treatment-naive patients, about 18 were IGHV unmutated. Sequencing produced an average of around 250,000 productive templates and some 100,000 productive rearrangements per sample. Whole-study findings and limits: A difference in sampling times existed between sustained-remission and progressing patients. Clonality increased at ibrutinib response and stayed stable in sustained remission. At progression, however, it fell back toward baseline.

Worth noting for this clone: Its antigen remains unidentified.

The CDR3 length is 14 residues. V was clipped by 2 bases and J by 7 bases, with 11 bases between them. Germline CDR1 MNHNS, CDR2 SASEGT. Here immunoSEQ multiplex PCR was the method, and the copy in TCRdb shows in-frame clones only, minus some. The sample consists of 25,000 to 30,000 clones, 85% of them appearing once. The sequences come from PBMCs, collected after 24 months of ibrutinib treatment. The chain carries TRBV6-1 and TRBJ2-2; TRBD2 is a possible D gene (5 bases). The origin of this receptor is a human donor with chronic lymphocytic leukemia. Written as DNA, the CDR3 is TGTGCCAGCAGTGAAACTAGGGCCGTCGGGGAGCTGTTTTTT. This gives the protein CASSETRAVGELFF.